These T cell receptor beta chains were read from a single sample in a study of shared clonotypes between healthy human individuals. The data were produced by immunoSEQ multiplex PCR, yet TCRdb's version contains in-frame clones alone and is incomplete. Of around 600,000 clones listed, about 96% are singletons. Source material: naive CD4+ T cells sorted from blood. The receptors shown here come from a young woman in good health. CDR3s include the opening cysteine and the closing phenylalanine or tryptophan. D genes are given only for firm matches. Only some rows state a clone size, as once, few, many or a class for expanded clones.

clone size: once
V gene: TRBV30
D gene: TRBD1
J gene: TRBJ1-1
CDR3 DNA: TGTGCCTGGAGTGGGACAGGGAGGACTGAAGCTTTCTTT
CDR3 protein: CAWSGTGRTEAFF

clone size: -
V gene: TRBV11-2
D gene: -
J gene: TRBJ2-3
CDR3 DNA: TGTGCCAGCAGCTTAGGGGTTCAGTGGGTTACAGATACGCAGTATTTT
CDR3 protein: CASSLGVQWVTDTQYF

clone size: once
V gene: TRBV2
D gene: -
J gene: TRBJ2-6
CDR3 DNA: TGTGCCAGCTGTTCGGGGCCCTCTGGGGCCAACGTCCTGACTTTC
CDR3 protein: CASCSGPSGANVLTF

clone size: -
V gene: TRBV11-2
D gene: TRBD2
J gene: TRBJ2-1
CDR3 DNA: TGTGCCAGCAGCTTAGGACTAGCGGGAAATGAGCAGTTCTTC
CDR3 protein: CASSLGLAGNEQFF

clone size: -
V gene: TRBV27
D gene: -
J gene: TRBJ1-4
CDR3 DNA: TGTGCCAGCAGCATACAGGGTCAAAGTGAAAAACTGTTTTTT
CDR3 protein: CASSIQGQSEKLFF

clone size: -
V gene: TRBV28
D gene: TRBD2
J gene: TRBJ2-1
CDR3 DNA: TGTGCCAGCAGTTTGACGGGAGGGCCCAATGAGCAGTTCTTC
CDR3 protein: CASSLTGGPNEQFF

clone size: -
V gene: TRBV19
D gene: -
J gene: TRBJ1-2
CDR3 DNA: TGTGCCAGTAGGTATGGGGTAAACTATGGCTACACCTTC
CDR3 protein: CASRYGVNYGYTF

clone size: -
V gene: TRBV7-3
D gene: -
J gene: TRBJ2-5
CDR3 DNA: TGTTTCCCACTCCAAGAGACCCAGTACTTC
CDR3 protein: CFPLQETQYF

clone size: -
V gene: TRBV7-2
D gene: -
J gene: TRBJ2-3
CDR3 DNA: TGTGCCAGCAGCTTAGACCCCGGCACAGATACGCAGTATTTT
CDR3 protein: CASSLDPGTDTQYF

clone size: -
V gene: TRBV27
D gene: -
J gene: TRBJ2-3
CDR3 DNA: TGTGCCAGCAGTCGCAGGGGTGTGGCGGTGGGCACAGATACGCAGTATTTT
CDR3 protein: CASSRRGVAVGTDTQYF

clone size: -
V gene: TRBV5-4
D gene: -
J gene: TRBJ2-2
CDR3 DNA: TGTGCCAGCAGCACGGAGCGTGGGACCGGGGAGCTGTTTTTT
CDR3 protein: CASSTERGTGELFF

clone size: -
V gene: TRBV13
D gene: -
J gene: TRBJ2-1
CDR3 DNA: TGTGCCAGCAGCTGGGGACGATCCGATGAGCAGTTCTTC
CDR3 protein: CASSWGRSDEQFF

clone size: -
V gene: TRBV29-1
D gene: TRBD1
J gene: TRBJ2-7
CDR3 DNA: TGCAGCGTTTCCCCCGCCAGGGGGCTCGACGAGCAGTACTTC
CDR3 protein: CSVSPARGLDEQYF

clone size: few
V gene: TRBV2
D gene: TRBD2
J gene: TRBJ2-7
CDR3 DNA: TGTGCCAGCGGGAGGGCTCAGGAGCAGTACTTC
CDR3 protein: CASGRAQEQYF

clone size: -
V gene: TRBV14
D gene: -
J gene: TRBJ1-4
CDR3 DNA: TGTGCCAGCAGCGTAGTGGGATCTACTAATGAAAAACTGTTTTTT
CDR3 protein: CASSVVGSTNEKLFF

clone size: -
V gene: TRBV7-6
D gene: -
J gene: TRBJ2-7
CDR3 DNA: TGTGCCAGCAGCCAACACCCCGGGACCCCCTACGAGCAGTACTTC
CDR3 protein: CASSQHPGTPYEQYF

clone size: -
V gene: TRBV19
D gene: -
J gene: TRBJ1-5
CDR3 DNA: TGTGCCAGTACCGACCCGGTTAGCAATCAGCCCCAGCATTTT
CDR3 protein: CASTDPVSNQPQHF

clone size: -
V gene: TRBV9
D gene: TRBD2
J gene: TRBJ2-7
CDR3 DNA: TGTGCCAGCAGCGTAAGAGCGGGGGCTGAGTACGAGCAGTACTTC
CDR3 protein: CASSVRAGAEYEQYF

clone size: -
V gene: TRBV6-1
D gene: TRBD1
J gene: TRBJ2-7
CDR3 DNA: TGTGCCACCAGTCTGAGAGGGGACAGGGGATACGAGCAGTACTTC
CDR3 protein: CATSLRGDRGYEQYF

clone size: -
V gene: TRBV18
D gene: -
J gene: TRBJ1-1
CDR3 DNA: TGTGCCAGCTCACCACCGGGCCATCTGGTAGGCACTGAAGCTTTCTTT
CDR3 protein: CASSPPGHLVGTEAFF

clone size: -
V gene: TRBV5-1
D gene: -
J gene: TRBJ1-4
CDR3 DNA: TGCGCCAGCAGCCCGGGGGAAAAACTGTTTTTT
CDR3 protein: CASSPGEKLFF

clone size: -
V gene: TRBV5-4
D gene: -
J gene: TRBJ2-3
CDR3 DNA: TGTGCCAGCAGCTTGGTCTGGACTAGCACAGATACGCAGTATTTT
CDR3 protein: CASSLVWTSTDTQYF

clone size: -
V gene: TRBV5-1
D gene: -
J gene: TRBJ2-3
CDR3 DNA: TGCGCCAGCAACCTCAACGAGGGGAACACAGATACGCAGTATTTT
CDR3 protein: CASNLNEGNTDTQYF

clone size: -
V gene: TRBV2
D gene: TRBD1
J gene: TRBJ2-5
CDR3 DNA: TGTGCCAGCAGTGAAGCCGCGGGACAGGGGAGCGAGACCCAGTACTTC
CDR3 protein: CASSEAAGQGSETQYF

clone size: -
V gene: TRBV2
D gene: TRBD1
J gene: TRBJ2-1
CDR3 DNA: TGTGCCAGCAGTGGGGACAGGGGGCATGAGCAGTTCTTC
CDR3 protein: CASSGDRGHEQFF

clone size: -
V gene: TRBV25-1
D gene: -
J gene: TRBJ1-4
CDR3 DNA: TGTGCCAGCAGTGAATATGATAGGCACTCGGGGGGAAAACTGTTTTTT
CDR3 protein: CASSEYDRHSGGKLFF

clone size: -
V gene: TRBV27
D gene: -
J gene: TRBJ2-7
CDR3 DNA: TGTGCCACTCGCGGCCAGGGAAGCTCCGAGCAGTACTTC
CDR3 protein: CATRGQGSSEQYF

clone size: -
V gene: TRBV5-6
D gene: -
J gene: TRBJ1-5
CDR3 DNA: TGTGCCAGCAGCTTCACGGCAAATAGCAATCAGCCCCAGCATTTT
CDR3 protein: CASSFTANSNQPQHF